These 3 T cell receptor beta chains share one sample of origin, sequenced in a study of cytomegalovirus exposure and HLA in healthy donors. The PCR contained 60 Vbeta and 13 Jbeta primers. Profiling relied on immunoSEQ multiplex PCR, and the TCRdb table lists in-frame clones only, not all of them. This sample has approximately 170,000 clones, with around 75% found just once. Sequenced sample: PBMCs. These receptors all stem from a human donor in good health.

This clone was counted at least ten times. The CDR3 loop reads CASSDMRGGTDTQYF. Written as DNA, the CDR3 is TGTGCCAGCAGTGACATGCGGGGGGGCACAGATACGCAGTATTTT. The chain recombines TRBV6-4 with TRBJ2-3; 8 bases line up with TRBD2. V dropped 2 bases and J dropped 1; count of bases not matched to a gene: 2. The CDR3 spans 15 residues. The germline V gene has CDR1 MRHNA and CDR2 SNTAGT.

This clone occurred once. The genes are TRBV5-4 and TRBJ1-2, with 7 bases matching TRBD1. The CDR3 sequence is 14 residues long. V lost 4 bases, J lost 8 bases, and 11 bases stayed unmatched. Germline assignment: CDR1 SGHNT and CDR2 YYREEE (reference sequence). The CDR3 loop reads CASSPGDSSSGYTF. The CDR3 DNA reads as TGTGCCAGCAGCCCCGGGGACAGCAGTAGCGGCTACACCTTC.

This clone was counted a few times. The CDR3: CASVLGWGGTEAFF. In DNA, the CDR3 is TGTGCCAGTGTCTTAGGTTGGGGAGGCACTGAAGCTTTCTTT. This sequence joins TRBV6-6 and TRBJ1-1, with D uncertain. The V end lost 9 bases, the J end lost 4 bases, and 18 bases lay between the germline ends. The CDR3 consists of 14 residues. Looked up from germline, CDR1 is MNHNY and CDR2 is SVGAGI (reference sequence).